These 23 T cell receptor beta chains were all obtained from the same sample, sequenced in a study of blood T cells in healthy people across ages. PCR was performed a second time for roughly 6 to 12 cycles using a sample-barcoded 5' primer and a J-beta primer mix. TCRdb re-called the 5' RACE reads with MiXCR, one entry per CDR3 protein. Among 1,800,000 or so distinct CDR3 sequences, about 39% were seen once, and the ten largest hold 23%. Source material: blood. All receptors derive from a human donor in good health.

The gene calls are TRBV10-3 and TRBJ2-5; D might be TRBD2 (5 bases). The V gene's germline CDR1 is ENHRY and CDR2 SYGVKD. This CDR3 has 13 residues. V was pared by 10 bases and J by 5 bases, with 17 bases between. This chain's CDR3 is CATGDVAAETQYF. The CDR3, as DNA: TGTGCCACCGGGGATGTGGCGGCGGAGACCCAGTACTTC.

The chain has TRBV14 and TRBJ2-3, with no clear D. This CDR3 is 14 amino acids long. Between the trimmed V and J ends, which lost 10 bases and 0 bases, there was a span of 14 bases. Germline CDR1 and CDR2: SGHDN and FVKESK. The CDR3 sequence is CATEVLPSTDTQYF. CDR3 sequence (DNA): TGTGCCACCGAAGTACTCCCTAGCACAGATACGCAGTATTTT.

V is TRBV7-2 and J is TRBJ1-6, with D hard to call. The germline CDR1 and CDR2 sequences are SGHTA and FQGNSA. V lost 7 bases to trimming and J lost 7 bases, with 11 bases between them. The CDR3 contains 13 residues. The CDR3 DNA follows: TGTGCCAGCACACTGATCCTAAATTCACCCCTCCACTTT. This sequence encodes CASTLILNSPLHF.

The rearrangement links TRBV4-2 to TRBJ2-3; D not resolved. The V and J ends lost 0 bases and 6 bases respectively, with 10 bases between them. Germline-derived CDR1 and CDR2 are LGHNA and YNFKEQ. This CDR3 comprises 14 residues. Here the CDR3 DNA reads TGTGCCAGCAGCCAAGATGATCGCGTGGATACGCAGTATTTT. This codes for CASSQDDRVDTQYF.

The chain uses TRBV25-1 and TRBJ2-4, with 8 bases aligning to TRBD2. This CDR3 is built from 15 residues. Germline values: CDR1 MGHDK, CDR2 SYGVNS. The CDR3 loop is CTGAGGLSAKNIQYF. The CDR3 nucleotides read TGTACGGGCGCGGGAGGCCTCTCAGCCAAAAACATTCAGTACTTC.

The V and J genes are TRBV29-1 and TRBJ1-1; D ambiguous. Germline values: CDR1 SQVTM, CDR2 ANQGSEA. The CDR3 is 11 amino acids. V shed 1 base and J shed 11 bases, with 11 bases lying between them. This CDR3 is CSVEGSPGAFF. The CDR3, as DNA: TGCAGCGTTGAAGGGTCACCCGGGGCTTTCTTT.

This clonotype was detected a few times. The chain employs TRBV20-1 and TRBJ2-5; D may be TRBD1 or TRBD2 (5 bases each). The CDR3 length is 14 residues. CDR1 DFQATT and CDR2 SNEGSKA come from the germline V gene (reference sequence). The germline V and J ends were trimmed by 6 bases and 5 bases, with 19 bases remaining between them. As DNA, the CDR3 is TGCAGTGCCTCCGGGACCGCGCTTTGGGAGACCCAGTACTTC. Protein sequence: CSASGTALWETQYF.

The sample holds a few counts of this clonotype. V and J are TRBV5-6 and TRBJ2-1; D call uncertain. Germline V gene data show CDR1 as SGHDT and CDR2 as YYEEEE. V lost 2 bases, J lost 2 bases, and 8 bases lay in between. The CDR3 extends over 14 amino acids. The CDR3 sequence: CASSFESAYNEQFF. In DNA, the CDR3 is TGTGCCAGCAGCTTTGAGTCAGCCTACAATGAGCAGTTCTTC.

This chain's CDR3 is CASSQEGTGGGETQYF. CDR3 bases: TGCGCCAGCAGCCAAGAGGGGACAGGGGGAGGAGAGACCCAGTACTTC. The J gene is TRBJ2-7, the V gene TRBV4-3, with 11 bases lining up with TRBD1. The J call may be incorrect, as the DNA end agrees better with TRBJ2-5. This CDR3 spans 16 amino acids. The V gene's germline CDR1 is LGHNA and CDR2 YSLEER.

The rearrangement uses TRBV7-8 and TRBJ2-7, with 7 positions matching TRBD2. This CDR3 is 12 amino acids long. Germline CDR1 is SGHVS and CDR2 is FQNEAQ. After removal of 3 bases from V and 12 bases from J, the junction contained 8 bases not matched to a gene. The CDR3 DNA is TGTGCCAGCAGCTTTCAGCGGGGCCCCCTGTACTTC. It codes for CASSFQRGPLYF.

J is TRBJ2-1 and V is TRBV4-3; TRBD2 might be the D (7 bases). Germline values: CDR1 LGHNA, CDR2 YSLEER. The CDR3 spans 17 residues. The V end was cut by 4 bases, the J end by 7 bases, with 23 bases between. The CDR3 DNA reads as TGCGCCAGCAGCCGATTATATCTGGGGGGGCCTAGGAATGAGCAGTTCTTC. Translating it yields CASSRLYLGGPRNEQFF.

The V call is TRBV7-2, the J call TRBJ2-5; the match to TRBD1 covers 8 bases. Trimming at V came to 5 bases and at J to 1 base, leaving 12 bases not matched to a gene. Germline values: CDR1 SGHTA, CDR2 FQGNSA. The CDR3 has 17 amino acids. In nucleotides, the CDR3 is TGTGCCAGCAGCATTTGGACAGGGTTCAGAGCCCAAGAGACCCAGTACTTC. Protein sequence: CASSIWTGFRAQETQYF.

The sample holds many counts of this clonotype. The CDR3 bases are TGTGCCAGCAGCAGTAGCGGGGCGGAGACCCAGTACTTC. Translating it yields CASSSSGAETQYF. The rearrangement joins TRBV7-3 to TRBJ2-5; 8 nucleotides line up with TRBD2. CDR1 is SGHTA, CDR2 FQGTGA, per germline. The length of the CDR3 is 13 residues. Trimming took 5 bases from V and 5 from J; bases not matched to a gene: 4.

The CDR3 DNA reads TGTGCCAGCAGCTTAGTGGGACAGGGGTTCGGTGAGCAGTTCTTC. It specifies CASSLVGQGFGEQFF. The chain combines TRBV7-9 with TRBJ2-1; TRBD1 agrees at 10 bases. The CDR3 consists of 15 residues. Trimming cost V 1 base and J 9 bases; bases outside gene matches: 6. From germline, CDR1 is SEHNR and CDR2 FQNEAQ (reference sequence).

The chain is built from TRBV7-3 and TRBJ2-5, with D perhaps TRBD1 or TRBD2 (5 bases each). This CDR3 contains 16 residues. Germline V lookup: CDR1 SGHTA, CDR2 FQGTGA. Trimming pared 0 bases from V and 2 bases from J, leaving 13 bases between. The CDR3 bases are TGTGCCAGCAGCTTAACAGGGACCACATCGCAAGAGACCCAGTACTTC. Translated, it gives CASSLTGTTSQETQYF.

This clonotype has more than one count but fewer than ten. CDR3 sequence (DNA): TGTGCCAGCAGCTTCCGACAGGATTACTACGAGCAGTACTTC. This gives the protein CASSFRQDYYEQYF. The V call is TRBV7-2, the J call TRBJ2-4; tentative D call: TRBD1 (6 bases). The DNA end lines up better with TRBJ2-7; the J call may be wrong. The length of the CDR3 is 14 residues. Germline CDR1 is SGHTA and CDR2 is FQGNSA.

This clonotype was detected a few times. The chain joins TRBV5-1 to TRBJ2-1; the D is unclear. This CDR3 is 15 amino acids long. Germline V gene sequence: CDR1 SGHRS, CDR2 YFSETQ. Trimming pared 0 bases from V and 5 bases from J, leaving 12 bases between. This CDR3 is CASSLVGPSDNEQFF. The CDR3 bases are TGCGCCAGCAGCTTGGTAGGGCCCTCGGACAATGAGCAGTTCTTC.

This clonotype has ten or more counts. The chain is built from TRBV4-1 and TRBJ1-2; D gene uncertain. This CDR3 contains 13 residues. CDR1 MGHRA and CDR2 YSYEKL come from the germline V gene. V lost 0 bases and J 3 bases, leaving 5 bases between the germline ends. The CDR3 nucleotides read TGCGCCAGCAGCCAAGAGACGGACTATGGCTACACCTTC. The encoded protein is CASSQETDYGYTF.

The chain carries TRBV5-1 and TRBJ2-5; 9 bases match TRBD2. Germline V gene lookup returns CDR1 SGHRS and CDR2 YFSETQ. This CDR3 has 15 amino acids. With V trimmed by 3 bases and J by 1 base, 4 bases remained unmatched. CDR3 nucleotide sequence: TGCGCCAGCAGCTCCTATAGCGGGGGCCAAGAGACCCAGTACTTC. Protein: CASSSYSGGQETQYF.

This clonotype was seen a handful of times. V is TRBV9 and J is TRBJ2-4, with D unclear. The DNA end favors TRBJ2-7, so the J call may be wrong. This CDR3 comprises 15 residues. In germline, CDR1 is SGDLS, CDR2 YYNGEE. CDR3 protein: CAIINQPRKRIEQYF. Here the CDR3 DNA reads TGTGCCATCATCAACCAACCAAGGAAGAGGATCGAGCAGTACTTC.

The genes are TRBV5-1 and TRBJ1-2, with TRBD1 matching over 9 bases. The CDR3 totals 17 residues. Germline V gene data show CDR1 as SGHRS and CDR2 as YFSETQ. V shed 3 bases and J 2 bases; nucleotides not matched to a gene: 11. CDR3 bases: TGCGCCAGCAGCTCCCAACGTCCCGGGACAGGGAACTATGGCTACACCTTC. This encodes CASSSQRPGTGNYGYTF.

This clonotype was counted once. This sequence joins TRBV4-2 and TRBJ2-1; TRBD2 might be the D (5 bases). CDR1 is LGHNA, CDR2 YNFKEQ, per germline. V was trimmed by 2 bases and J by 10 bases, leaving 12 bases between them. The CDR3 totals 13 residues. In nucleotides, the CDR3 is TGTGCCAGCAGCCAAAGCGGCTCCTACGAGCAGTTCTTC. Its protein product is CASSQSGSYEQFF.

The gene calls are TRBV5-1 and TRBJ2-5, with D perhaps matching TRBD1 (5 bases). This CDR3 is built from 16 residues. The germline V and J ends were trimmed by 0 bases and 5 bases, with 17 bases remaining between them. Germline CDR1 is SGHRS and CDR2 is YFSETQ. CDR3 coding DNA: TGCGCCAGCAGCTTGGTAGGGGCGTTCAAAAGGGAGACCCAGTACTTC. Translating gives CASSLVGAFKRETQYF.